The T cell receptor (beta chain) described here comes from a study of memory CD4+ T cells and cytomegalovirus serostatus. Study-wide context: Of the healthy Belgian adults, fewer than 10 were CMV seropositive and 20 to 30 seronegative. Study-wide points: Each of approximately 63 CMV-associated TCRbeta sequences occurred in one to five individuals. The CMV-associated TCR signature appears largely within the CD4+ memory repertoire.

Generated by immunoSEQ multiplex PCR, the TCRdb table keeps only in-frame clones and is missing some. Of some 41,000 clones listed, 76% were seen once; the top ten hold under 8%. Single viable CD3+CD4+CD8-CD45RO+ cells were sorted as the memory CD4+ T cells. Donors' CMV status reflects serum IgG against pp150, pp28, p38, p52. A note on this clone: Its cognate antigen is unknown.

Sequenced: memory CD4+ T cells from blood. This clonotype was obtained from an adult in good health and CMV-seronegative.

CDR3 nucleotide sequence: TGTGCCAGCACCCAGGGGGGTGGCAATCAGCCCCAGCATTTT. The encoded protein is CASTQGGGNQPQHF. J is TRBJ1-5 and V is TRBV6-6; 7 nucleotides align to TRBD1. The CDR3 has 14 amino acids. V shed 7 bases, J shed 2 bases, and the junction held 5 bases outside the gene matches. CDR1 is MNHNY and CDR2 is SVGAGI in the germline V gene (reference sequence).